This T cell receptor (beta chain) was recorded in a study of beta chain features in type 1 diabetes. The CDR3 contains 14 residues. In germline, CDR1 is LGHNA, CDR2 YSLEER. V lost 0 bases, J lost 9 bases, and 9 bases lay in between. Broader study findings: More deletions and fewer insertions at VDJ junctions were found in patients with type 1 diabetes.

It was via CD45RO/CCR7/CD25/CD127/CD95/CD27 that CD4+ naive, central memory, regulatory and stem cell-like memory cells were sorted. This clone was counted a few times. What it binds is not known. Sequenced material consisted of expressed TCRB transcripts (all of the isolated RNA was reverse transcribed). The table came from immunoSEQ multiplex PCR; TCRdb's copy has only in-frame clones and leaves some out. In the table there are some 500,000 clones, about an eighth of which are singletons. The receptor's source is a woman in her late teens or twenties in good health. The source material was naive CD4+ T cells from blood. The chain recombines TRBV4-3 with TRBJ1-6; no reliable D call. CDR3 nucleotide sequence: TGCGCCAGCAGCCAAGATAGAAAGATTTCACCCCTCCACTTT. This encodes CASSQDRKISPLHF.